Each of the 20 T cell receptor beta chains below was sequenced from the same sample in a study of shared clonotypes between healthy human individuals. The data were produced by immunoSEQ multiplex PCR, yet TCRdb's version contains in-frame clones alone and is incomplete. Of approximately 440,000 clones in the sample, over 60% were seen once. The sequenced sample consisted of PBMCs. The source is a woman in her thirties or forties in good health. Some clones in this sample may be carry-over from other donors' samples.

The chain recombines TRBV28 with TRBJ2-7, with 11 bases aligning to TRBD2. The CDR3 covers 18 residues. The germline CDR1 and CDR2 sequences are MDHEN and SYDVKM. Trimming took 6 bases from V and 0 from J; bases not matched to a gene: 13. The DNA of the CDR3 is TGTGCCAGCAGCAGTCCCGGGACTAGCGGTAGAAGCTCCTACGAGCAGTACTTC. Translated, it gives CASSSPGTSGRSSYEQYF.

Only a few counts were recorded for this clone. The chain recombines TRBV15 with TRBJ1-4; TRBD1 agrees at 11 bases. Losses at the gene ends were 1 base for V and 6 bases for J; bases not matched to a gene: 7. CDR3 size: 17 residues. CDR1 and CDR2 (germline): LNHNV, YYDKDF (reference sequence). DNA of the CDR3: TGTGCCACCAGCAGAGGAGGGGGGACAGGGGGATATGAAAAACTGTTTTTT. Protein: CATSRGGGTGGYEKLFF. Together with reference TRBV15 and TRBJ1-4, the CDR3 gives the full variable domain: DAMVIQNPRYQVTQFGKPVTLSCSQTLNHNVMYWYQQKSSQAPKLLFHYYDKDFNNEADTPDNFQSRRPNTSFCFLDIRSPGLGDTAMYLCATSRGGGTGGYEKLFFGSGTQLSVL.

The V gene is TRBV10-3, the J gene TRBJ2-2, with 10 bases fitting TRBD1. The length of the CDR3 is 16 residues. Trimming cost V 0 bases and J 4 bases; bases outside gene matches: 2. Germline values: CDR1 ENHRY, CDR2 SYGVKD. This CDR3 reads CAISESGQGPTGELFF. Written as DNA, the CDR3 is TGTGCCATCAGTGAGTCGGGACAGGGGCCCACCGGGGAGCTGTTTTTT.

V usage is TRBV7-3 and J usage is TRBJ2-3; TRBD2 aligns across 11 bases. The CDR3 extends over 15 amino acids. In germline, CDR1 is SGHTA, CDR2 FQGTGA. The V gene end was trimmed by 5 bases and the J gene end by 8 bases; junction bases not matched to a gene: 9. The CDR3 DNA follows: TGTGCCAGCAGCGAAAATAGCGGGAGGGCCTTTACGCAGTATTTT. It is translated as CASSENSGRAFTQYF.

About this clone: This may stem from a read error, because a much larger clone lies one nucleotide away. Other DNA sequences within the sample encode an identical CDR3. The V call is TRBV30, the J call TRBJ2-7; 10 bases map to TRBD2. The V and J ends lost 5 bases and 10 bases, in that order; junction bases with no gene match: 11. Germline V gives CDR1 GTSNPN, CDR2 SVGIG (reference sequence). The CDR3 is 13 residues long. The CDR3 sequence is CAWATSGSGEQYF. Written as DNA, the CDR3 is TGTGCCTGGGCGACTAGCGGGTCTGGCGAACAGTACTTC.

This clone has just one count. A read error is likely here: a far larger clone is one base away. This chain joins TRBV2 and TRBJ2-1; 9 bases are a match to TRBD2. Germline CDR1 is SNHLY and CDR2 is FYNNEI. The CDR3 runs 14 residues. V trimming: 5 bases; J trimming: 9 bases; junction bases outside the gene matches: 8. The CDR3: CASSLAGVGAEQFF. DNA of the CDR3: TGTGCCAGCAGTTTAGCGGGAGTGGGGGCTGAGCAGTTCTTC.

This clone was detected a few times. This chain joins TRBV7-2 and TRBJ1-5; TRBD1 is a possible D gene (5 bases). The ends were cut back, 2 bases at V and 1 base at J, with 9 bases in the middle. Germline-derived CDR1 and CDR2 are SGHTA and FQGNSA. This CDR3 has 15 amino acids. The CDR3 sequence: CASSLNGGSNQPQHF. As DNA, the CDR3 is TGTGCCAGCAGCTTAAATGGGGGGAGCAATCAGCCCCAGCATTTT.

The CDR3 nucleotides are TGTGCCAGTAGTATCAGGGCAGCGGTGGGTGAAGCTTTCTTT. Amino acids: CASSIRAAVGEAFF. J is TRBJ1-1 and V is TRBV19, with D perhaps matching TRBD1 (5 bases). The V gene lost 3 bases and the J gene lost 7 bases, with 15 bases spanning the gap. The CDR3 runs to 14 residues. Germline V gene lookup returns CDR1 LNHDA and CDR2 SQIVND (reference sequence).

The V call is TRBV7-9, the J call TRBJ2-5; 8 nucleotides match TRBD1. V lost 5 bases, J lost 4 bases, and 9 bases stayed unmatched. The CDR3 consists of 15 residues. The germline V gene has CDR1 SEHNR and CDR2 FQNEAQ (reference sequence). CDR3 sequence reads: CASSLGQGLIETQYF. The CDR3 DNA reads as TGTGCCAGCAGCCTAGGACAGGGTTTGATAGAGACCCAGTACTTC.

Remarks on this clone: It is likely a read error: a sequence one base away is far more abundant. CDR3: CASSYSPGTGLDGQYF. In DNA, the CDR3 is TGTGCCAGCAGTTACTCTCCCGGGACAGGGCTTGACGGGCAGTACTTC. V and J are TRBV6-5 and TRBJ2-7; 9 nucleotides align to TRBD1. The CDR3 length is 16 residues. Germline V gives CDR1 MNHEY, CDR2 SVGAGI. V was clipped by 0 bases and J by 9 bases; unmatched bases: 12.

The chain joins TRBV11-3 to TRBJ1-1; possibly TRBD1 for D (5 bases). V lost 0 bases and J 2 bases, leaving 10 bases between the germline ends. This CDR3 has 15 amino acids. The germline gives CDR1 SGHNT, CDR2 YENEEA. CDR3 sequence reads: CASSLDPTANTEAFF. The DNA for the CDR3 is TGTGCCAGCAGCTTAGACCCGACAGCAAACACTGAAGCTTTCTTT.

This chain connects TRBV6-5 to TRBJ2-7; perhaps TRBD1 as D (6 bases). Trimming took off 3 bases at V and 2 bases at J, with 14 bases between the two ends. The CDR3 length is 15 residues. Germline V lookup: CDR1 MNHEY, CDR2 SVGAGI. CDR3 region: CASSYRGKRTYEQYF. CDR3 DNA: TGTGCCAGCAGTTATAGGGGGAAACGTACCTACGAGCAGTACTTC.

This sequence joins TRBV21-1 and TRBJ1-1; the tabulated D call, TRBD1, remains unverified against the DNA. TRBV21-1 is an annotated pseudogene. The CDR3 has 17 residues. The DNA for the CDR3 is TGTGCCAGCAGCGAGACGGGACACATGAAAGGGAGAACTGAAGCTTTCTTT. Translation: CASSETGHMKGRTEAFF.

Details on this clone: A far larger clone is a single base away, which makes a read error likely. The chain employs TRBV7-3 and TRBJ2-1; D is perhaps TRBD2 (6 bases). Germline loops: CDR1 SGHTA, CDR2 FQGTGA. This CDR3 spans 15 amino acids. Trimming stripped 2 bases from V and 8 bases from J, with 16 bases between. The DNA for the CDR3 is TGTGCCAGCAGCTTATTGCGGGGACGTCGGGATGAGCAGTTCTTC. It codes for CASSLLRGRRDEQFF.

This clone was counted a single time. The V gene is TRBV5-1, the J gene TRBJ1-1; D is undetermined. Germline V lookup: CDR1 SGHRS, CDR2 YFSETQ. The CDR3 totals 15 residues. Trimming pared 0 bases from V and 0 bases from J, leaving 9 bases between. CDR3 DNA sequence: TGCGCCAGCAGCTTGGGACCGCCTTTGAACACTGAAGCTTTCTTT. Protein sequence: CASSLGPPLNTEAFF.

This clone has just a few counts. The V and J genes are TRBV30 and TRBJ2-2, with 7 bases lining up with TRBD1. Germline CDR1 GTSNPN, CDR2 SVGIG (reference sequence). With V trimmed by 4 bases and J by 5 bases, 1 base remained unmatched. The CDR3 is 12 residues long. The CDR3 DNA reads as TGTGCCTGGACCAGGGGGACCGGGGAGCTGTTTTTT. It is translated as CAWTRGTGELFF.

The V gene is TRBV18, the J gene TRBJ2-7, with 7 bases that match TRBD1. V lost 0 bases and J lost 3; bases outside the gene matches: 5. Germline CDR1 and CDR2: KGHSH and LQKENI. The CDR3 consists of 15 residues. The CDR3 DNA reads TGTGCCAGCTCACCACCAGGGGGCTTGGTCTACGAGCAGTACTTC. Its translation is CASSPPGGLVYEQYF. The whole variable domain, remainder taken from reference TRBV18 and TRBJ2-7, is NAGVMQNPRHLVRRRGQEARLRCSPMKGHSHVYWYRQLPEEGLKFMVYLQKENIIDESGMPKERFSAEFPKEGPSILRIQQVVRGDSAAYFCASSPPGGLVYEQYFGPGTRLTVT.

This clone was found many times. Other DNA sequences in the sample encode the same CDR3. The chain combines TRBV27 with TRBJ1-2; possibly TRBD1 for D (5 bases). This CDR3 has 14 amino acids. Trimming removed 3 bases at V and 4 bases at J, with 12 bases between. The germline gives CDR1 MNHEY, CDR2 SMNVEV (reference sequence). CDR3 in amino acids: CASSLQGTRYGYTF. The CDR3 DNA follows: TGTGCCAGCAGTTTGCAGGGAACTCGCTATGGCTACACCTTC.

CDR3 region: CASSPGPTRQETQYF. The CDR3 bases are TGTGCCAGCTCACCCGGACCTACTCGTCAAGAGACCCAGTACTTC. The V call is TRBV18, the J call TRBJ2-5, with D unresolved. The CDR3 covers 15 residues. V lost 3 bases, J lost 2 bases, and 13 bases lay in between. From germline, CDR1 is KGHSH and CDR2 LQKENI.

The rearrangement uses TRBV10-3 and TRBJ1-1; D is possibly TRBD1 (6 bases). The length of the CDR3 is 15 residues. Trimming left V 10 bases short and J 1 base short, with 19 bases between. The germline CDR1 and CDR2 sequences are ENHRY and SYGVKD. In DNA, the CDR3 is TGTGCCAGTATACAGGGTCGAGGATGGAACACTGAAGCTTTCTTT. Its protein product is CASIQGRGWNTEAFF.